Presented here are 24 T cell receptor beta chains from one specimen sequenced in a study of T cells in Graves' hyperthyroidism and ophthalmopathy (dated 2019 in TCRdb). The library was built by means of multiplex PCR. This sample was sequenced with an Illumina HiSeq 2000. The TCR beta CDR3 regions were amplified from RNA transcripts. A first-round RT-PCR of the TCR CDR3 used the HTBI primer set with the Qiagen OneStep RT-PCR kit. In TCRdb, the public reads were trimmed at Q25 with fastp and aligned with MiXCR, with productive beta chains retained. Rows with a matching CDR3 protein are joined into one entry that keeps the most common DNA and genes. Here the sample has around 300,000 distinct CDR3 sequences; approximately 14% occur a single time. The ten largest make up 34% of the sample. Sequenced: blood. The receptors originated from a woman in her thirties or forties with Graves' ophthalmopathy.

At least ten counts were recorded for this clonotype. The chain employs TRBV12-3 or TRBV12-4 and TRBJ1-1, with a possible D match to TRBD1 (5 bases). The CDR3 spans 15 residues. The germline V and J ends were trimmed by 3 bases and 4 bases, with 15 bases remaining between them. The CDR3 DNA follows: TGTGCCAGCAGTTTTACGGGGGTGCGGACCACTGAAGCTTTCTTT. Translated: CASSFTGVRTTEAFF.

This clonotype was counted many times. The rearrangement links TRBV28 to TRBJ2-3; D possibly matches TRBD1 or TRBD2 (6 bases each). The length of the CDR3 is 15 residues. The germline V gene has CDR1 MDHEN and CDR2 SYDVKM. Between the trimmed V and J ends, which lost 8 bases and 4 bases, there was a span of 19 bases. CDR3 nucleotides: TGTGCCAGCCCCCCGGGGGCGGGTAGGGCAGATACGCAGTATTTT. Translating gives CASPPGAGRADTQYF.

This clonotype was observed at least ten times. V gene TRBV2 combines with J gene TRBJ1-2, with 10 bases matching TRBD1. Trimming took 2 bases from V and 7 from J; bases not matched to a gene: 7. The CDR3 sequence is 15 residues long. CDR1 and CDR2 from the germline V gene are SNHLY and FYNNEI. CDR3 residues: CASSEMGQGLGGYTF. DNA of the CDR3: TGTGCCAGCAGTGAAATGGGACAGGGGTTGGGTGGCTACACCTTC.

This clonotype was found once. V is TRBV3-1 and J is TRBJ2-1; perhaps TRBD2 as D (6 bases). Trimming removed 0 bases at V and 6 bases at J, with 15 bases between. Germline CDR1 LGHDT, CDR2 YNNKEL (reference sequence). This CDR3 contains 16 residues. The CDR3 loop is CASSQEVRLVGNEQFF. CDR3 sequence (DNA): TGTGCCAGCAGCCAAGAAGTGCGACTAGTTGGCAATGAGCAGTTCTTC.

This clonotype was counted a single time. A much bigger clone sits one base away, suggesting this may be a read error. The chain has TRBV6-2 or TRBV6-3 and TRBJ1-1, with D unclear. Germline lookup yields CDR1 MNHEY and CDR2 SVGEGT. The CDR3 extends over 13 amino acids. CDR3 protein: CASGYKLQNEAFF. CDR3 DNA sequence: TGTGCCAGCGGTTATAAGCTCCAGAATGAAGCTTTCTTT.

The V call is TRBV7-9, the J call TRBJ2-3; D remains unclear. Germline V gives CDR1 SEHNR, CDR2 FQNEAQ (reference sequence). CDR3 length: 15 residues. The V gene lost 5 bases and the J gene lost 6 bases, with 18 bases spanning the gap. The CDR3 protein is CASSLIGSALDTQYF. The CDR3 coding sequence is TGTGCCAGCAGCCTAATCGGGTCCGCCCTGGATACGCAGTATTTT.

CDR3 sequence reads: CASSLARAGADTQYF. CDR3 DNA sequence: TGTGCCAGCAGTTTAGCGCGTGCGGGGGCAGATACGCAGTATTTT. The V and J genes are TRBV12-3 or TRBV12-4 and TRBJ2-3; the match to TRBD2 covers 7 bases. This CDR3 is 15 amino acids long. Trimming removed 0 bases from V and 4 bases from J; junction bases left unmatched: 4.

The chain is built from TRBV6-2 or TRBV6-3 and TRBJ1-2; D not certain. CDR1 is MNHEY and CDR2 is SVGEGT in the germline V gene. Trimming removed 5 bases from V and 3 bases from J, with 7 bases in between. The CDR3 has 12 amino acids. The CDR3 here is CASSPLDYGYTF. DNA of the CDR3: TGTGCCAGCAGTCCACTCGACTATGGCTACACCTTC.

This clonotype was seen many times. V gene TRBV6-1 combines with J gene TRBJ1-5; a possible D gene is TRBD1 (5 bases). Trimming pared 6 bases from V and 7 bases from J, leaving 16 bases between. The CDR3 loop spans 14 amino acids. Germline assignment: CDR1 MNHNS and CDR2 SASEGT. CDR3 protein: CASSWGVGEQPQHF. The CDR3 nucleotides are TGTGCCAGCAGCTGGGGCGTCGGGGAACAGCCCCAGCATTTT.

Here the CDR3 reads CASSGGEGSYGYTF. The CDR3 coding sequence is TGCGCCAGCAGCGGTGGGGAGGGGAGCTATGGCTACACCTTC. The chain joins TRBV5-1 to TRBJ1-2; a weak D match, TRBD1 (5 bases). The CDR3 consists of 14 residues. The V gene's germline CDR1 is SGHRS and CDR2 YFSETQ. Trimming left V 4 bases short and J 4 bases short, with 14 bases between.

This clonotype was seen a few times. An end of the junction differs from the germline gene, which may be a read error. The chain has TRBV6-1 and TRBJ1-2; no reliable D call. The CDR3 contains 12 residues. Germline V gene data show CDR1 as MNHNS and CDR2 as SASEGT. CDR3 coding DNA: TGTGCCAGCAATGAAGTTAACTATGGCTACACCTTC. Its protein product is CASNEVNYGYTF.

The chain employs TRBV3-1 and TRBJ1-6; no clear D gene. The V gene lost 0 bases and the J gene lost 9 bases, with 9 bases spanning the gap. The germline V gene has CDR1 LGHDT and CDR2 YNNKEL (reference sequence). The CDR3 is made up of 14 amino acids. Here the CDR3 reads CASSQDGSSSPLHF. The CDR3 nucleotides are TGTGCCAGCAGCCAAGATGGCAGCAGTTCACCCCTCCACTTT.

This sequence joins TRBV7-2 and TRBJ2-5; D unclear. The CDR3 loop spans 13 amino acids. Trimming took off 1 base at V and 2 bases at J, with 5 bases between the two ends. Germline V gene data show CDR1 as SGHTA and CDR2 as FQGNSA. The CDR3 nucleotides read TGTGCCAGCAGCTTAGAACAGCAAGAGACCCAGTACTTC. It encodes CASSLEQQETQYF.

This clonotype was detected many times. V is TRBV2 and J is TRBJ1-4; 7 nucleotides match TRBD1. Trimming took 4 bases from V and 12 from J; bases not matched to a gene: 2. This CDR3 has 11 amino acids. Germline CDR1 SNHLY, CDR2 FYNNEI. This CDR3 reads CASSAGTELFF. DNA of the CDR3: TGTGCCAGCAGTGCCGGGACAGAACTGTTTTTT.

This clonotype has ten or more counts. The V and J genes are TRBV6-2 or TRBV6-3 and TRBJ2-1; 7 bases agree with TRBD1. There are 18 residues in the CDR3. Germline assignment: CDR1 MNHEY and CDR2 SVGEGT. The J segment lost 3 bases and the V segment lost 4 bases, leaving 15 bases of the junction unmatched. The CDR3 region has the DNA TGTGCCAGCAGTTTGGGTATACTCCGGGACAGACGCTACAATGAGCAGTTCTTC. It encodes CASSLGILRDRRYNEQFF.

There are a few counts of this clonotype. This chain uses TRBV9 with TRBJ2-2; 7 nucleotides agree with TRBD2. Looked up from germline, CDR1 is SGDLS and CDR2 is YYNGEE. The CDR3 is 16 amino acids. V was pared by 2 bases and J by 0 bases, with 4 bases of the junction left unmatched. CDR3 protein: CASSVVAGANTGELFF. The CDR3 bases are TGTGCCAGCAGCGTGGTAGCGGGCGCGAACACCGGGGAGCTGTTTTTT.

The chain employs TRBV19 and TRBJ2-1; TRBD2 matches at 8 bases. The germline CDR1 and CDR2 sequences are LNHDA and SQIVND (reference sequence). V was clipped by 7 bases and J by 9 bases; unmatched bases: 11. The CDR3 consists of 14 residues. The CDR3 DNA follows: TGTGCCAGTAAGACGAGCGGGGGCAGGTCTGAGCAGTTCTTC. Translating gives CASKTSGGRSEQFF. The variable domain in full, with the rest retrieved from reference TRBV19 and TRBJ2-1, is DGGITQSPKYLFRKEGQNVTLSCEQNLNHDAMYWYRQDPGQGLRLIYYSQIVNDFQKGDIAEGYSVSREKKESFPLTVTSAQKNPTAFYLCASKTSGGRSEQFFGPGTRLTVL.

This clonotype was observed at least ten times. This chain connects TRBV11-2 to TRBJ1-1; tentative D call: TRBD1 (5 bases). This CDR3 has 14 amino acids. Trimming removed 0 bases from V and 1 base from J, with 6 bases in between. The germline V gene encodes CDR1 SGHAT and CDR2 FQNNGV. In DNA form, the CDR3 reads TGTGCCAGCAGCTTAGACGGGGGGAACACTGAAGCTTTCTTT. This gives the protein CASSLDGGNTEAFF.

This clonotype was detected many times. The chain carries TRBV12-3 or TRBV12-4 and TRBJ2-5; the match to TRBD2 covers 8 bases. The CDR3 runs to 15 residues. Unmatched junction bases numbered 10, after V lost 5 bases and J lost 5 bases. The CDR3 bases are TGTGCCAGCAGTATTAACCGGGGGGGGGGTGAGACCCAGTACTTC. Translated: CASSINRGGGETQYF.

This clonotype was found many times. J is TRBJ1-1 and V is TRBV29-1; possible D gene TRBD1, 5 bases. CDR3 size: 13 residues. Germline lookup yields CDR1 SQVTM and CDR2 ANQGSEA. With 3 bases removed from V and 0 bases from J, the gap between germline ends came to 8 bases. CDR3 bases: TGCAGCGTTGACGTGGACATGAACACTGAAGCTTTCTTT. It encodes CSVDVDMNTEAFF.

This clonotype was seen a handful of times. This chain uses TRBV27 with TRBJ1-4; the D is unclear. Germline V gene data show CDR1 as MNHEY and CDR2 as SMNVEV (reference sequence). The V end lost 6 bases, the J end lost 3 bases, and 11 bases lay between the germline ends. The CDR3 covers 14 residues. This chain's CDR3 is CASSLLGSNEKLFF. CDR3 DNA: TGTGCCAGCAGCCTTCTAGGGTCTAATGAAAAACTGTTTTTT.

This clonotype was seen a few times. The V and J genes are TRBV7-2 and TRBJ2-7; D gene unclear. Trimming removed 6 bases at V and 2 bases at J, with 14 bases between. The germline gives CDR1 SGHTA, CDR2 FQGNSA. CDR3 size: 14 residues. CDR3 nucleotide sequence: TGTGCCAGCAGTCGCGATATGAAGGCCTACGAGCAGTACTTC. This encodes CASSRDMKAYEQYF.

This clonotype was detected only a few times. The V call is TRBV28, the J call TRBJ1-4; weak D call: TRBD1 (6 bases). This CDR3 spans 15 amino acids. Trimming removed 2 bases at V and 5 bases at J, with 12 bases between. Germline values: CDR1 MDHEN, CDR2 SYDVKM. The CDR3 loop is CASSLVGGANEKLFF. In nucleotides, the CDR3 is TGTGCCAGCAGTTTAGTAGGGGGGGCGAATGAAAAACTGTTTTTT.

This chain connects TRBV18 to TRBJ2-3; D possibly corresponds to TRBD1 (5 bases). The germline V and J ends were trimmed by 4 bases and 1 base, with 12 bases remaining between them. The CDR3 runs to 15 residues. Looked up from germline, CDR1 is KGHSH and CDR2 is LQKENI. The CDR3: CASSQKTVRTDTQYF. DNA for the CDR3: TGTGCCAGCTCACAGAAGACAGTACGCACAGATACGCAGTATTTT.